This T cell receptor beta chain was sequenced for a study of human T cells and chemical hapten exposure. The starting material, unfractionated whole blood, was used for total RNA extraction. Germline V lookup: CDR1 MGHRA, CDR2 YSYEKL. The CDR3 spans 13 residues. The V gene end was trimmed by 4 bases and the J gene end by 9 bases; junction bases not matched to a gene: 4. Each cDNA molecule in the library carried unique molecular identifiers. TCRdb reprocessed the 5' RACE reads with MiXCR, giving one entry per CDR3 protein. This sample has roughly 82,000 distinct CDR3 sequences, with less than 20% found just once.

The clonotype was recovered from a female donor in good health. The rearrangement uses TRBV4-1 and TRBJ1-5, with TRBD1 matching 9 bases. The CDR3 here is CASSRTGGRPQHF. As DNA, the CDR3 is TGCGCCAGCAGCCGAACAGGGGGCCGGCCCCAGCATTTT.